Following are 15 T cell receptor beta chains from one sample sequenced in a study of blood T cell dynamics during melanoma immunotherapy. Time point meaning: pre-treatment baseline. The data were produced by immunoSEQ multiplex PCR, yet TCRdb's version contains in-frame clones alone and is incomplete. The profile shows some 3,000 clones, 92% of them singletons. Source: effector memory CD8+ T cells from blood, taken from a patient treated with checkpoint blockade. These TCRs come from a human donor with melanoma.

The sample holds one count of this clone. The chain couples TRBV11-1 to TRBJ2-7, with 8 bases aligning to TRBD1. This CDR3 has 14 amino acids. The trim removed 1 base at V and 2 bases at J, leaving 1 base unmatched. In germline, CDR1 is SGHAT, CDR2 FQDESV (reference sequence). CDR3 amino acids: CASSLGTGTYEQYF. Here the CDR3 DNA reads TGTGCCAGCAGCTTAGGGACAGGGACCTACGAGCAGTACTTC.

This chain joins TRBV11-3 and TRBJ2-5, with unresolved D. The V gene's germline CDR1 is SGHNT and CDR2 YENEEA. This CDR3 has 15 residues. V shed 5 bases and J shed 1 base, with 14 bases lying between them. CDR3 DNA sequence: TGTGCCAGCAGCCCTTTCGTGGCACGCCAAGAGACCCAGTACTTC. Protein product: CASSPFVARQETQYF.

This chain uses TRBV18 with TRBJ1-5, with D tentatively TRBD1 (5 bases). This CDR3 comprises 13 residues. The germline V and J ends were trimmed by 10 bases and 2 bases, with 12 bases remaining between them. Germline loops: CDR1 KGHSH, CDR2 LQKENI. The CDR3 protein is CAITGGGNQPQHF. CDR3 nucleotides: TGTGCCATTACCGGGGGGGGCAATCAGCCCCAGCATTTT.

The V and J genes are TRBV27 and TRBJ2-2, with TRBD1 identical over 7 bases. V was clipped by 5 bases and J by 6 bases; unmatched bases: 3. This CDR3 is 13 amino acids long. Germline-derived CDR1 and CDR2 are MNHEY and SMNVEV (reference sequence). The CDR3 sequence is CASSTGQPGELFF. CDR3 sequence (DNA): TGTGCCAGCAGTACGGGACAGCCCGGGGAGCTGTTTTTT.

In this sample, this clone turned up once. V is TRBV5-4 and J is TRBJ2-7, with a tentative D call TRBD1 (5 bases). The CDR3 loop spans 12 amino acids. Trimming removed 3 bases from V and 1 base from J, with 5 bases in between. Germline V CDR1 and CDR2: SGHNT, YYREEE (reference sequence). The chain's CDR3 is CASSSGSYEQYF. CDR3 DNA sequence: TGTGCCAGCAGCTCAGGGTCCTACGAGCAGTACTTC.

The rearrangement links TRBV25-1 to TRBJ1-3; possible D gene TRBD1, 5 bases. There are 13 residues in the CDR3. With 5 bases removed from V and 6 bases from J, the gap between germline ends came to 11 bases. The V gene's germline CDR1 is MGHDK and CDR2 SYGVNS. CDR3 DNA sequence: TGTGCCAGCAGTTTCGCAGGGAAAAACACCATATATTTT. Protein: CASSFAGKNTIYF.

The gene calls are TRBV19 and TRBJ1-1; D not certain. Germline CDR1 LNHDA, CDR2 SQIVND (reference sequence). The CDR3 length is 13 residues. V shed 6 bases and J shed 1 base, with 9 bases lying between them. CDR3 region: CASRVTQNTEAFF. In DNA, the CDR3 is TGTGCCAGTAGAGTCACGCAGAACACTGAAGCTTTCTTT.

The V and J genes are TRBV7-2 and TRBJ1-1; D is undetermined. Trimming shortened V by 5 bases and J by 4 bases, and 5 bases separated the two germline ends. This CDR3 contains 11 residues. The germline V gene encodes CDR1 SGHTA and CDR2 FQGNSA. The DNA for the CDR3 is TGTGCCAGCAGCCCAGGCACTGAAGCTTTCTTT. It translates to CASSPGTEAFF.

V gene TRBV28 combines with J gene TRBJ2-4, with D possibly matching TRBD1 (6 bases). This CDR3 comprises 17 residues. V lost 4 bases, J lost 1 base, and 17 bases lay in between. The germline V gene encodes CDR1 MDHEN and CDR2 SYDVKM. The CDR3 bases are TGTGCCAGCAGTTCCTCTCAGCAGGGGATGGCCAAAAACATTCAGTACTTC. Translating gives CASSSSQQGMAKNIQYF.

The V gene is TRBV19, the J gene TRBJ1-5; D gene uncertain. Trimming left V 7 bases short and J 4 bases short, with 8 bases between. Germline loops: CDR1 LNHDA, CDR2 SQIVND (reference sequence). The length of the CDR3 is 12 residues. CDR3 sequence reads: CASKERNQPQHF. The CDR3 DNA follows: TGTGCCAGTAAGGAACGAAATCAGCCCCAGCATTTT.

This chain joins TRBV29-1 and TRBJ2-7, with D tentatively TRBD1 (5 bases). The V gene's germline CDR1 is SQVTM and CDR2 ANQGSEA. The CDR3 sequence is 12 residues long. V lost 5 bases and J lost 3, with 11 bases in between. CDR3 in amino acids: CSVRSQGYEQYF. The CDR3 DNA sequence: TGCAGCGTTAGAAGTCAGGGCTACGAGCAGTACTTC.

This clone was observed once. This chain uses TRBV28 with TRBJ2-3, with 7 bases fitting TRBD2. V lost 7 bases, J lost 6 bases, and 10 bases stayed unmatched. Germline values: CDR1 MDHEN, CDR2 SYDVKM. The CDR3 has 14 amino acids. CDR3 loop: CASTVAGVPDTQYF. The DNA of the CDR3 is TGTGCCAGCACTGTAGCGGGTGTCCCGGATACGCAGTATTTT.

This chain links TRBV27 with TRBJ2-7, with TRBD1 identical over 11 bases. The CDR3 runs 14 residues. Losses at the gene ends were 3 bases for V and 4 bases for J; bases not matched to a gene: 2. Germline lookup yields CDR1 MNHEY and CDR2 SMNVEV (reference sequence). CDR3 bases: TGTGCCAGCAGTTTGGACAGGGGGCCGTACGAGCAGTACTTC. Translating it yields CASSLDRGPYEQYF.

The chain combines TRBV4-1 with TRBJ2-3, with TRBD2 matching over 10 bases. Germline loops: CDR1 MGHRA, CDR2 YSYEKL. This CDR3 spans 17 amino acids. Unmatched junction bases numbered 5, after V lost 0 bases and J lost 2 bases. The CDR3 protein is CASSQDPSGGLTDTQYF. CDR3 coding DNA: TGCGCCAGCAGCCAAGATCCTAGCGGGGGCCTCACAGATACGCAGTATTTT.

The chain is built from TRBV4-3 and TRBJ1-2; D is perhaps TRBD1 (5 bases). This CDR3 region has 18 residues. Trimming took 0 bases from V and 0 from J, leaving 17 bases between them. From germline, CDR1 is LGHNA and CDR2 YSLEER. For the CDR3, the DNA is TGCGCCAGCAGCCAAGATGGGGTTCTGAGGGGAGCTAACTATGGCTACACCTTC. Protein product: CASSQDGVLRGANYGYTF.